What follows are 8 T cell receptor beta chains derived from one specimen sequenced in a study of blood T cell repertoires in COVID-19. TCRdb keeps only in-frame clones here, not all; method: immunoSEQ multiplex PCR. The sample shows about 95,000 clones, approximately 87% of them seen only once. Sequenced: peripheral blood. The receptors shown here come from a human donor in a cohort sampled during active COVID-19.

J is TRBJ1-4 and V is TRBV29-1; D is uncertain. Germline CDR1 reads SQVTM; CDR2 reads ANQGSEA. The V and J ends lost 6 bases and 8 bases respectively, with 10 bases between them. The CDR3 runs to 11 residues. The CDR3 nucleotides read TGCAGCGTGAGAACCGGGGAAAAACTGTTTTTT. Translating gives CSVRTGEKLFF.

This clone was observed a few times. The rearrangement joins TRBV10-3 to TRBJ1-2; 7 bases are shared with TRBD1. J was trimmed by 4 bases and V by 4 bases; bases with no gene match: 3. Germline assignment: CDR1 ENHRY and CDR2 SYGVKD. The CDR3 has 13 residues. CDR3 sequence (DNA): TGTGCCATCAGTGCGGGACAGCTCTATGGCTACACCTTC. Translation: CAISAGQLYGYTF.

V and J are TRBV7-2 and TRBJ2-6, with TRBD1 as a possible D gene (5 bases). V lost 5 bases and J 5 bases, leaving 10 bases between the germline ends. Germline CDR1 SGHTA, CDR2 FQGNSA. The CDR3 has 14 residues. The CDR3, as DNA: TGTGCCAGCAGCCCCCGACAGTGGGCCAACGTCCTGACTTTC. This sequence encodes CASSPRQWANVLTF.

This clone has more than one count but fewer than ten. The V gene is TRBV7-9, the J gene TRBJ1-2; D uncertain. The ends were cut back, 2 bases at V and 4 bases at J, with 11 bases in the middle. This CDR3 has 14 amino acids. Germline assignment: CDR1 SEHNR and CDR2 FQNEAQ (reference sequence). CDR3 bases: TGTGCCAGCAGCTTAAGCTCAGCGAGCTATGGCTACACCTTC. Amino acids: CASSLSSASYGYTF.

The V gene is TRBV7-9, the J gene TRBJ1-4; perhaps TRBD1 as D (5 bases). Trimming took off 5 bases at V and 8 bases at J, with 18 bases between the two ends. The CDR3 extends over 15 amino acids. From germline, CDR1 is SEHNR and CDR2 FQNEAQ (reference sequence). DNA of the CDR3: TGTGCCAGCAGCCCCCGGGGGGGGAATGGCGAAAAACTGTTTTTT. It encodes CASSPRGGNGEKLFF.

The chain recombines TRBV19 with TRBJ2-3; 11 bases are a match to TRBD2. There are 17 residues in the CDR3. Germline lookup yields CDR1 LNHDA and CDR2 SQIVND (reference sequence). Losses at the gene ends were 3 bases for V and 6 bases for J; bases not matched to a gene: 11. DNA for the CDR3: TGTGCCAGTAGTATGGCTAGCGGGGGGTCCCCCGTTGATACGCAGTATTTT. It is translated as CASSMASGGSPVDTQYF. The whole variable domain, filled in from reference TRBV19 and TRBJ2-3, reads DGGITQSPKYLFRKEGQNVTLSCEQNLNHDAMYWYRQDPGQGLRLIYYSQIVNDFQKGDIAEGYSVSREKKESFPLTVTSAQKNPTAFYLCASSMASGGSPVDTQYFGPGTRLTVL.

The chain links TRBV5-1 to TRBJ2-5; D gene unclear. The CDR3 is made up of 12 amino acids. CDR1 SGHRS and CDR2 YFSETQ come from the germline V gene. V was pared by 4 bases and J by 5 bases, with 9 bases between. The CDR3 loop reads CASSPAGETQYF. The CDR3 region has the DNA TGCGCCAGCAGCCCGGCCGGGGAGACCCAGTACTTC.

The rearrangement joins TRBV19 to TRBJ2-7; a weak D match, TRBD2 (6 bases). This CDR3 contains 15 residues. V shed 5 bases and J shed 0 bases, with 14 bases lying between them. Per the germline V gene, CDR1 is LNHDA and CDR2 is SQIVND (reference sequence). The CDR3 sequence: CASSPRWGGSYEQYF. In DNA, the CDR3 is TGTGCCAGTAGTCCAAGGTGGGGAGGCTCCTACGAGCAGTACTTC. The complete variable domain, with remaining parts taken from reference TRBV19 and TRBJ2-7, reads DGGITQSPKYLFRKEGQNVTLSCEQNLNHDAMYWYRQDPGQGLRLIYYSQIVNDFQKGDIAEGYSVSREKKESFPLTVTSAQKNPTAFYLCASSPRWGGSYEQYFGPGTRLTVT.